Below, 27 T cell receptor beta chains from the same sample are listed, as sequenced in a study of shared clonotypes between healthy human individuals. Produced via immunoSEQ multiplex PCR; TCRdb's table is partial and in-frame only. This table holds some 1,100,000 clones, approximately 80% found once. Sequenced material: memory CD4+ T cells from PBMCs. The sample's subset: CD45RA-negative fraction. Receptors were obtained from a man aged 18-30 years in good health. Some clones in this sample may be carry-over from other donors' samples.

A remark on this clone: This same CDR3 is encoded by further DNA sequences in the sample. V gene TRBV6-6 combines with J gene TRBJ1-1; TRBD1 matches at 7 bases. The CDR3 runs 14 residues. Germline V gives CDR1 MNHNY, CDR2 SVGAGI (reference sequence). J lost 1 base, V lost 7 bases, and 6 bases had no gene match. The CDR3 loop reads CASTPGTANTEAFF. In DNA form, the CDR3 reads TGTGCCAGCACTCCCGGGACAGCGAACACTGAAGCTTTCTTT.

The V gene is TRBV6-5, the J gene TRBJ1-2; D not certain. Germline V gives CDR1 MNHEY, CDR2 SVGAGI. The CDR3 sequence is 13 residues long. V lost 4 bases and J lost 2, with 8 bases in between. In nucleotides, the CDR3 is TGTGCCAGCAGTTCCACGGAGAACTATGGCTACACCTTC. Encoded protein: CASSSTENYGYTF.

The chain joins TRBV5-1 to TRBJ2-1, with TRBD2 as a possible D gene (6 bases). Germline CDR1 is SGHRS and CDR2 is YFSETQ. The CDR3 spans 14 residues. V shed 0 bases and J shed 5 bases, with 9 bases lying between them. Written as DNA, the CDR3 is TGCGCCAGCAGCTTGGGACTAGTCCACAATGAGCAGTTCTTC. Protein sequence: CASSLGLVHNEQFF.

This clone was seen just once. Just one base apart from a much larger clone, this may be a read error. Additional DNA sequences in this sample encode the identical CDR3. The rearrangement uses TRBV6-1 and TRBJ2-7; 7 bases are shared with TRBD1. Germline CDR1 is MNHNS and CDR2 is SASEGT. J lost 4 bases, V lost 5 bases, and 2 bases had no gene match. The CDR3 spans 12 residues. CDR3 amino acids: CASSRQGYEQYF. Here the CDR3 DNA reads TGTGCCAGCAGTCGACAGGGTTACGAGCAGTACTTC.

The rearrangement links TRBV7-9 to TRBJ1-4; a weak D match, TRBD1 (6 bases). Trimming took off 5 bases at V and 7 bases at J, with 14 bases between the two ends. Germline CDR1 SEHNR, CDR2 FQNEAQ (reference sequence). The CDR3 runs 14 residues. CDR3 nucleotides: TGTGCCAGCAGCCGGGACACTAGGGGTGAAAAACTGTTTTTT. Translation: CASSRDTRGEKLFF.

The V call is TRBV28, the J call TRBJ1-5; D may be TRBD1 (5 bases). The CDR3 runs 15 residues. V dropped 4 bases and J dropped 4 bases, with 14 bases sitting between them. From germline, CDR1 is MDHEN and CDR2 SYDVKM. In DNA, the CDR3 is TGTGCCAGCAGTTCCCCCGGGACCTTAAATCAGCCCCAGCATTTT. It codes for CASSSPGTLNQPQHF.

The J gene is TRBJ1-2, the V gene TRBV20-1; no clear D gene. Germline-derived CDR1 and CDR2 are DFQATT and SNEGSKA (reference sequence). Trimming stripped 6 bases from V and 5 bases from J, with 10 bases between. The CDR3 has 11 residues. The DNA of the CDR3 is TGCAGTGCGCCTGGGAGTTATGGCTACACCTTC. It encodes CSAPGSYGYTF.

This clone was recorded a few times. The gene calls are TRBV25-1 and TRBJ1-4; tentatively, D is TRBD1 (5 bases). Germline CDR1 reads MGHDK; CDR2 reads SYGVNS. V lost 11 bases and J 7 bases, leaving 17 bases between the germline ends. The CDR3 sequence is 13 residues long. This chain's CDR3 is CASGPGRGEKLFF. CDR3 DNA sequence: TGTGCCTCAGGTCCAGGGAGGGGTGAAAAACTGTTTTTT.

In DNA form, the CDR3 reads TGTGCCAGCAGGGAGGGGAGACGACCCTACGAGCAGTACTTC. Amino acid sequence: CASREGRRPYEQYF. This chain joins TRBV7-2 and TRBJ2-7; D possibly corresponds to TRBD2 (6 bases). Trimming cost V 6 bases and J 2 bases, with 14 bases left between them. CDR1 is SGHTA and CDR2 is FQGNSA in the germline V gene. The CDR3 contains 14 residues.

Comment on this clone: The sample holds other DNA sequences that translate to the same CDR3. J is TRBJ2-1 and V is TRBV28, with D maybe TRBD1 (6 bases). Germline CDR1 is MDHEN and CDR2 is SYDVKM. The V end lost 5 bases, the J end lost 5 bases, and 13 bases lay between the germline ends. The CDR3 extends over 14 amino acids. The CDR3 DNA is TGTGCCAGCAGTCCCCAGACAGGTCACAATGAGCAGTTCTTC. Its protein is CASSPQTGHNEQFF.

The CDR3 here is CASSAEGQPQHF. The CDR3 DNA follows: TGTGCCAGCAGTGCCGAAGGTCAGCCCCAGCATTTT. This chain links TRBV5-5 with TRBJ1-5, with D unresolved. Trimming stripped 5 bases from V and 6 bases from J, with 9 bases between. CDR1 SGHKS and CDR2 YYEKEE come from the germline V gene (reference sequence). The CDR3 extends over 12 amino acids. Full variable domain (missing parts from reference TRBV5-5 and TRBJ1-5): DAGVTQSPTHLIKTRGQQVTLRCSPISGHKSVSWYQQVLGQGPQFIFQYYEKEERGRGNFPDRFSARQFPNYSSELNVNALLLGDSALYLCASSAEGQPQHFGDGTRLSIL.

This clone has a handful of counts. This chain connects TRBV5-1 to TRBJ2-2; 7 positions agree with TRBD2. The trim removed 0 bases at V and 2 bases at J, leaving 4 bases unmatched. The germline CDR1 and CDR2 sequences are SGHRS and YFSETQ. The CDR3 sequence is 16 residues long. The CDR3 DNA reads as TGCGCCAGCAGCTTGGGCAGCGGGGATAACACCGGGGAGCTGTTTTTT. Its protein is CASSLGSGDNTGELFF.

The CDR3: CASSPQRGTEAFF. CDR3 nucleotides: TGTGCCAGCAGCCCCCAGAGGGGCACTGAAGCTTTCTTT. The chain is built from TRBV9 and TRBJ1-1, with a possible D match to TRBD1 (5 bases). Germline V gene sequence: CDR1 SGDLS, CDR2 YYNGEE. This CDR3 has 13 residues. Trimming took off 4 bases at V and 4 bases at J, with 11 bases between the two ends.

DNA of the CDR3: TGTGCCATCAGTGAGTCGCAGACAGGGACCTATGAGCAGTTCTTC. It is translated as CAISESQTGTYEQFF. V usage is TRBV10-3 and J usage is TRBJ2-1; TRBD1 agrees at 7 bases. V was pared by 0 bases and J by 8 bases, with 7 bases of the junction left unmatched. The CDR3 has 15 residues. The V gene's germline CDR1 is ENHRY and CDR2 SYGVKD.

This clone turned up a few times. V and J are TRBV28 and TRBJ1-2, with D unclear. Looked up from germline, CDR1 is MDHEN and CDR2 is SYDVKM. The ends were cut back, 5 bases at V and 7 bases at J, with 14 bases in the middle. The CDR3 has 13 amino acids. Here the CDR3 DNA reads TGTGCCAGCAGTCAACTACCGGGTCTTGGCTACACCTTC. It specifies CASSQLPGLGYTF.

The V and J genes are TRBV19 and TRBJ2-2; no definite D call. The CDR3 has 16 amino acids. CDR1 LNHDA and CDR2 SQIVND come from the germline V gene (reference sequence). V was cut by 5 bases and J by 1 base, with 14 bases left in between. CDR3 DNA: TGTGCCAGTAGTCGTAGAGGCAGAGAGAACACCGGGGAGCTGTTTTTT. This translates into CASSRRGRENTGELFF.

This chain uses TRBV6-5 with TRBJ1-3; maybe TRBD1 (6 bases). The length of the CDR3 is 15 residues. Germline loops: CDR1 MNHEY, CDR2 SVGAGI. The V end lost 6 bases, the J end lost 6 bases, and 18 bases lay between the germline ends. The CDR3 nucleotides are TGTGCCAGCAGAAAAAACCTTGGGGGCTCAAACACCATATATTTT. Amino acids: CASRKNLGGSNTIYF.

Here the CDR3 reads CASSLEGEFRGYTF. The CDR3 region has the DNA TGTGCCAGCAGCTTAGAAGGAGAATTTCGTGGCTACACCTTC. The chain is built from TRBV7-9 and TRBJ1-2, with D unresolved. Trimming removed 1 base from V and 7 bases from J, with 13 bases in between. The CDR3 is 14 amino acids. The germline CDR1 and CDR2 sequences are SEHNR and FQNEAQ (reference sequence). Together with reference TRBV7-9 and TRBJ1-2, the CDR3 gives the full variable domain: DTGVSQNPRHKITKRGQNVTFRCDPISEHNRLYWYRQTLGQGPEFLTYFQNEAQLEKSRLLSDRFSAERPKGSFSTLEIQRTEQGDSAMYLCASSLEGEFRGYTFGSGTRLTVV.

The rearrangement uses TRBV29-1 and TRBJ1-1; a possible D gene is TRBD1 (6 bases). Germline assignment: CDR1 SQVTM and CDR2 ANQGSEA. Trimming cost V 4 bases and J 9 bases, with 21 bases left between them. The CDR3 contains 14 residues. For the CDR3, the DNA is TGCAGCGTTGGGATGGGGACAACCACCTTTCAAGCTTTCTTT. This sequence encodes CSVGMGTTTFQAFF.

The chain employs TRBV28 and TRBJ1-2; the D gene is possibly TRBD1 (6 bases). Trimming left V 5 bases short and J 6 bases short, with 10 bases between. From germline, CDR1 is MDHEN and CDR2 SYDVKM. CDR3 length: 12 residues. The CDR3 loop is CASSVNRDGYTF. The CDR3 DNA reads TGTGCCAGCAGTGTGAACAGGGATGGCTACACCTTC.

This chain uses TRBV5-1 with TRBJ2-1; possibly TRBD2 for D (5 bases). The CDR3 loop spans 16 amino acids. The germline gives CDR1 SGHRS, CDR2 YFSETQ. V was pared by 0 bases and J by 0 bases, with 10 bases between. CDR3 nucleotide sequence: TGCGCCAGCAGCTTGGGGCAGCGGAGCTCCTACAATGAGCAGTTCTTC. This gives the protein CASSLGQRSSYNEQFF.

The rearrangement links TRBV4-3 to TRBJ1-3; D unclear. Germline V lookup: CDR1 LGHNA, CDR2 YSLEER. The V gene lost 4 bases and the J gene lost 3 bases, with 13 bases spanning the gap. The CDR3 has 15 residues. The CDR3 DNA follows: TGCGCCAGCAGCCTTATACGCGGCGGTGGAAACACCATATATTTT. It encodes CASSLIRGGGNTIYF.

This sequence joins TRBV7-2 and TRBJ1-4, with TRBD1 as a possible D gene (5 bases). There are 12 residues in the CDR3. V lost 8 bases, J lost 13 bases, and 17 bases lay in between. Per the germline V gene, CDR1 is SGHTA and CDR2 is FQGNSA. CDR3 residues: CASGDVPWGLFF. DNA for the CDR3: TGTGCCAGCGGGGACGTCCCCTGGGGACTGTTTTTT.

This clone was counted between two and nine times. The chain has TRBV12-5 and TRBJ1-1; D possibly corresponds to TRBD1 (6 bases). Trimming removed 0 bases from V and 2 bases from J, with 10 bases in between. CDR3 length: 15 amino acids. Per the germline V gene, CDR1 is LGHNT and CDR2 is FRNRAP. This CDR3 reads CASGLVRGGNTEAFF. As DNA, the CDR3 is TGTGCTAGTGGTTTGGTAAGAGGGGGTAACACTGAAGCTTTCTTT.

This clone has only one observation. The V gene is TRBV2, the J gene TRBJ1-3, with 8 bases fitting TRBD1. The CDR3 runs to 13 residues. Germline CDR1 SNHLY, CDR2 FYNNEI. J lost 4 bases, V lost 7 bases, and 3 bases had no gene match. CDR3 coding DNA: TGTGCCAGCATACGGGACAGGGGAAACACCATATATTTT. Protein product: CASIRDRGNTIYF.

This chain connects TRBV5-4 to TRBJ2-2; 8 bases are shared with TRBD1. Germline-derived CDR1 and CDR2 are SGHNT and YYREEE (reference sequence). V lost 0 bases to trimming and J lost 4 bases; unmatched junction nucleotides: 8. This CDR3 has 17 residues. The CDR3 DNA is TGTGCCAGCAGCTTGGGTGAAAGAACAGGGGGCACCGGGGAGCTGTTTTTT. This sequence encodes CASSLGERTGGTGELFF.

The gene calls are TRBV28 and TRBJ2-1; no definite D call. Deletions cut 7 bases from V and 4 bases from J, with 11 bases between. The length of the CDR3 is 13 residues. The germline gives CDR1 MDHEN, CDR2 SYDVKM. The CDR3, as DNA: TGTGCCAGCATATCCGGATTATACAATGAGCAGTTCTTC. Translating it yields CASISGLYNEQFF.